Included here is one TCR beta chain sequence, with context. This sample was taken from a study of T cell changes during pregnancy in multiple sclerosis. Profiling relied on immunoSEQ multiplex PCR, and the TCRdb table lists in-frame clones only, not all of them. The table records about 40,000 clones, 92% of them present only once. The receptor's source is a female donor with multiple sclerosis, enrolled in a pregnancy study. The source material was CD8+ T cells from peripheral blood mononuclear cells, sampled in the first trimester of pregnancy.

The CDR3 here is CASSGLRYEQYF. CDR3 DNA sequence: TGTGCCAGCAGTGGGCTCAGGTACGAGCAGTACTTC. The genes are TRBV6-1 and TRBJ2-7; D ambiguous. Trimming pared 4 bases from V and 4 bases from J, leaving 8 bases between. Looked up from germline, CDR1 is MNHNS and CDR2 is SASEGT. The CDR3 spans 12 residues.